This entry describes one TCR beta chain. The target antigen is unknown. Expressed TCRB transcripts were sequenced because the isolated RNA had all been reverse transcribed beforehand. Sequencing was performed with immunoSEQ multiplex PCR; in TCRdb, only in-frame clones are kept and a portion is missing. The profile covers some 400,000 clones, with around 15% appearing a single time and roughly 0.017% taken by the ten largest. The data stem from a study of beta chain features in type 1 diabetes. Study-wide results and caveats: High-TCR-expressing cells could be over-represented by cDNA sequencing.

Sorting based on CD45RO/CCR7/CD25/CD127/CD95/CD27 separated CD4+ naive, central memory, regulatory and stem cell-like memory cells. Trimming removed 2 bases at V and 0 bases at J, with 8 bases between. The CDR3 contains 15 residues. Germline V CDR1 and CDR2: MNHEY, SVGAGI. V usage is TRBV6-5 and J usage is TRBJ1-3; no clear D gene. The TCR sequence derives from a woman younger than 35 in good health. Source material: naive CD4+ T cells from blood. CDR3 protein: CASSYGRFSGNTIYF. The CDR3 bases are TGTGCCAGCAGTTACGGCAGGTTCTCTGGAAACACCATATATTTT.